The clone carrying this TCR beta chain is a singleton in its sample. This CDR3 has 15 residues. Trimming at V came to 4 bases and at J to 7 bases, leaving 9 bases not matched to a gene. Per germline, CDR1 SGDLS and CDR2 YYNGEE. The data were obtained in a study of T cells in Graves' hyperthyroidism and ophthalmopathy. TCR beta CDR3 regions were amplified from RNA transcripts. First-round RT-PCR of the TCR CDR3 relied on the HTBI primer set. TCRdb reprocessed the multiplex PCR reads via MiXCR and lists one record per CDR3 protein. The profile shows around 600,000 distinct CDR3 sequences, about 45% of them singletons.

Sequenced: peripheral blood or thyroid tissue (not recorded which). The rearrangement uses TRBV9 and TRBJ2-7; 12 nucleotides agree with TRBD1. The receptor comes from an adult man with Graves' disease, either hyperthyroidism or ophthalmopathy (not recorded which). The CDR3 bases are TGTGCCAGCAGCCCGAGGGGACAGGGGGCAGGAGAGCAGTACTTC. Residues: CASSPRGQGAGEQYF.